These 5 T cell receptor beta chains originate from one sample sequenced in a study of T cells in Graves' hyperthyroidism and ophthalmopathy. RNA transcripts served as the template for amplifying TCR beta CDR3 regions. First-round RT-PCR with HTBI primers amplified the TCR CDR3 region. TCRdb re-derived calls from the multiplex PCR reads in MiXCR, one entry per CDR3 protein. This sample carries some 570,000 distinct CDR3 sequences, approximately 14% of them seen once, and the ten largest clones take roughly 7%. Sequenced material: blood. These receptors all come from a woman aged 18-29 years with Graves' ophthalmopathy.

The chain links TRBV6-2 or TRBV6-3 to TRBJ2-4, with D perhaps matching TRBD1 or TRBD2 (5 bases each). V was trimmed by 8 bases and J by 4 bases, leaving 18 bases between them. Per germline, CDR1 MNHEY and CDR2 SVGEGT. The CDR3 is 15 residues long. In DNA, the CDR3 is TGTGCCAGCTTGCCGGGACGGGCGCCAAAAAACATTCAGTACTTC. Translated: CASLPGRAPKNIQYF.

There are many counts of this clonotype. The chain is built from TRBV28 and TRBJ2-3; 7 bases fit TRBD2. Trimming took 6 bases from V and 2 from J; bases not matched to a gene: 5. The V gene's germline CDR1 is MDHEN and CDR2 SYDVKM. CDR3 length: 14 residues. The CDR3 nucleotides read TGTGCCAGCAGAGTAGCGGGCGCCACAGATACGCAGTATTTT. It translates to CASRVAGATDTQYF.

This clonotype appeared many times. The genes are TRBV9 and TRBJ2-3; 10 nucleotides match TRBD2. The CDR3 is made up of 13 amino acids. Germline CDR1 SGDLS, CDR2 YYNGEE. Trimming removed 5 bases from V and 6 bases from J; junction bases left unmatched: 3. CDR3 coding DNA: TGTGCCAGCAGACCGACTAGCGGGGATACGCAGTATTTT. Amino acid sequence: CASRPTSGDTQYF.

The CDR3 sequence is CASSFRLAGGLDTGELFF. The CDR3 DNA reads as TGTGCCAGCAGCTTCCGGCTCGCGGGAGGGCTAGACACCGGGGAGCTGTTTTTT. The chain employs TRBV5-5 and TRBJ2-2, with 9 bases fitting TRBD2. This CDR3 region has 18 residues. J lost 3 bases, V lost 2 bases, and 11 bases had no gene match. From germline, CDR1 is SGHKS and CDR2 YYEKEE (reference sequence).

This clonotype was seen at least ten times. The chain is built from TRBV29-1 and TRBJ1-2; TRBD1 aligns across 7 bases. From germline, CDR1 is SQVTM and CDR2 ANQGSEA. The CDR3 totals 13 residues. The V gene end was trimmed by 5 bases and the J gene end by 9 bases; junction bases not matched to a gene: 12. The CDR3 loop is CSVRNRGEMSYTF. The CDR3 DNA sequence: TGCAGCGTTCGGAACAGGGGTGAAATGAGCTACACCTTC.